A selection of T cell receptor beta chains follows, all from one sample in a study of T cell responses to AZD1222 COVID-19 vaccine. Sequenced by immunoSEQ multiplex PCR; TCRdb stores in-frame clones only, minus some. Altogether fewer than 110,000 clones are present, under 95% being singletons, with the ten largest covering around 20%. The sequencing here drew on peripheral blood, taken on day 0 of AZD1222 vaccination. These receptors all stem from an adult in good health. Each CDR3 is given with its conserved first and last residue. D genes are given only for firm matches. For some rows the clone size is stated as once, few or many, or as a class when expanded; others skip it.

J: TRBJ1-4
D: NA
length: 13
V: TRBV28
size: NA
CDR3: CASSRDGHEKLFF
DNA: TGTGCCAGCAGCCGGGACGGGCATGAAAAACTGTTTTTT

J: TRBJ1-1
D: TRBD1
length: 14
V: TRBV10-3
size: NA
CDR3: CAISDRGVNTEAFF
DNA: TGTGCCATCTCTGACAGGGGGGTGAACACTGAAGCTTTCTTT

J: TRBJ1-3
D: NA
length: 13
V: TRBV18
size: NA
CDR3: CASSGGTGNTIYF
DNA: TGTGCCAGCTCCGGCGGAACTGGAAACACCATATATTTT

J: TRBJ1-1
D: NA
length: 13
V: TRBV6-5
size: NA
CDR3: CASTKNRRTEAFF
DNA: TGTGCCAGCACCAAAAACCGTCGCACTGAAGCTTTCTTT

J: TRBJ1-6
D: NA
length: 15
V: TRBV27
size: NA
CDR3: CASSFLGGVGSPLHF
DNA: TGTGCCAGCAGTTTCCTAGGGGGTGTTGGTTCACCCCTCCACTTT

J: TRBJ2-7
D: NA
length: 14
V: TRBV19
size: NA
CDR3: CASAQDRSSYEQYF
DNA: TGTGCCAGTGCTCAGGACCGGAGCTCCTACGAGCAGTACTTC

J: TRBJ2-7
D: NA
length: 15
V: TRBV5-8
size: NA
CDR3: CASMIRGNKLYEQYF
DNA: TGTGCCAGCATGATCCGGGGAAATAAACTATACGAGCAGTACTTC

J: TRBJ2-3
D: NA
length: 15
V: TRBV7-2
size: NA
CDR3: CASSSPRGSTDTQYF
DNA: TGTGCCAGCAGCTCCCCACGAGGCTCTACAGATACGCAGTATTTT

J: TRBJ2-7
D: NA
length: 14
V: TRBV15
size: few
CDR3: CATSRELSSYEQYF
DNA: TGTGCCACCAGCAGAGAGCTTAGCTCCTACGAGCAGTACTTC

J: TRBJ1-2
D: TRBD1
length: 16
V: TRBV5-1
size: NA
CDR3: CASSLAGTGIYRGYTF
DNA: TGCGCCAGCAGCTTGGCCGGGACAGGGATCTATAGAGGCTACACCTTC

J: TRBJ2-5
D: TRBD2
length: 15
V: TRBV27
size: NA
CDR3: CASSYQRGGRETQYF
DNA: TGTGCCAGCAGTTATCAGCGGGGGGGCCGGGAGACCCAGTACTTC

J: TRBJ1-2
D: NA
length: 13
V: TRBV6-2/TRBV6-3
size: NA
CDR3: CASSSWGTYGYTF
DNA: TGTGCCAGCAGTTCTTGGGGGACCTATGGCTACACCTTC

J: TRBJ1-2
D: NA
length: 16
V: TRBV4-1
size: NA
CDR3: CASSLDKATALSGYTF
DNA: TGCGCCAGCAGCCTCGACAAGGCCACCGCTTTATCTGGCTACACCTTC

J: TRBJ2-2
D: NA
length: 14
V: TRBV6-5
size: NA
CDR3: CASSYSPDTGELFF
DNA: TGTGCCAGCAGTTACTCCCCAGACACCGGGGAGCTGTTTTTT

J: TRBJ2-7
D: NA
length: 13
V: TRBV5-4
size: medium-sized
CDR3: CASSSLGGGEQYF
DNA: TGTGCCAGCAGTTCCCTCGGGGGCGGTGAGCAGTACTTC

J: TRBJ2-7
D: TRBD1
length: 16
V: TRBV6-6
size: NA
CDR3: CASTGNSRDRLYEQYF
DNA: TGTGCCAGCACCGGAAATTCCCGGGACAGGCTCTACGAGCAGTACTTC

J: TRBJ1-1
D: NA
length: 14
V: TRBV3-1/TRBV3-2
size: NA
CDR3: CASSRREGFLPAFF
DNA: TGTGCCAGCAGCCGCAGAGAGGGTTTTCTTCCAGCTTTCTTT

J: TRBJ1-1
D: NA
length: 12
V: TRBV19
size: NA
CDR3: CASSIGYTEAFF
DNA: TGTGCCAGTAGTATAGGCTACACTGAAGCTTTCTTT

J: TRBJ1-1
D: NA
length: 15
V: TRBV4-3
size: many
CDR3: CASSQAAQVRAEAFF
DNA: TGCGCCAGCAGCCAAGCGGCCCAGGTGAGGGCTGAAGCTTTCTTT

J: TRBJ2-3
D: NA
length: 11
V: TRBV19
size: few
CDR3: CATRRGDTQYF
DNA: TGTGCCACACGCAGGGGAGATACGCAGTATTTT

J: TRBJ1-5
D: NA
length: 14
V: TRBV6-2/TRBV6-3
size: NA
CDR3: CASSYSIIDQPQHF
DNA: TGTGCCAGCAGTTACTCGATAATCGATCAGCCCCAGCATTTT

J: TRBJ2-1
D: TRBD2
length: 15
V: TRBV6-5
size: NA
CDR3: CASRESGGPVNEQFF
DNA: TGTGCCAGCAGAGAGAGCGGGGGGCCGGTTAATGAGCAGTTCTTC

J: TRBJ2-7
D: NA
length: 13
V: TRBV5-1
size: NA
CDR3: CASSRGGLYEQYF
DNA: TGCGCCAGCAGCAGGGGGGGTCTGTACGAGCAGTACTTC

J: TRBJ1-4
D: TRBD1
length: 16
V: TRBV4-3
size: NA
CDR3: CASSPIGGTGNEKLFF
DNA: TGCGCCAGCAGCCCTATCGGGGGGACAGGGAATGAAAAACTGTTTTTT

J: TRBJ1-2
D: NA
length: 13
V: TRBV6-5
size: NA
CDR3: CASSRQPNYGYTF
DNA: TGTGCCAGCAGTCGACAACCTAACTATGGCTACACCTTC

J: TRBJ2-3
D: NA
length: 17
V: TRBV7-2
size: once
CDR3: CASSPFRGGLSTDTQYF
DNA: TGTGCCAGCAGCCCCTTCCGGGGTGGGCTTAGCACAGATACGCAGTATTTT

J: TRBJ1-2
D: TRBD1
length: 16
V: TRBV25-1
size: NA
CDR3: CASSGQGARLNYGYTF
DNA: TGTGCCAGCAGCGGACAGGGGGCACGTTTGAACTATGGCTACACCTTC

J: TRBJ1-1
D: TRBD1
length: 19
V: TRBV9
size: NA
CDR3: CASSGPRRGPTGMNTEAFF
DNA: TGTGCCAGCAGCGGCCCCCGGAGGGGGCCTACGGGGATGAACACTGAAGCTTTCTTT

J: TRBJ1-5
D: NA
length: 15
V: TRBV19
size: NA
CDR3: CASSIAGINNQPQHF
DNA: TGTGCCAGTAGTATCGCAGGAATCAACAATCAGCCCCAGCATTTT

J: TRBJ2-7
D: NA
length: 15
V: TRBV19
size: NA
CDR3: CAGEVTGLLRCEQYF
DNA: TGTGCCGGCGAAGTAACGGGACTCTTAAGGTGCGAGCAGTACTTC

J: TRBJ2-7
D: NA
length: 13
V: TRBV5-1
size: NA
CDR3: CASSSDGNYEQYF
DNA: TGCGCCAGCAGCTCAGACGGTAACTACGAGCAGTACTTC

J: TRBJ2-7
D: NA
length: 14
V: TRBV7-8
size: NA
CDR3: CASSSSRSSYEQYF
DNA: TGTGCCAGCAGCTCTTCACGGAGCTCCTACGAGCAGTACTTC

J: TRBJ2-3
D: NA
length: 14
V: TRBV19
size: NA
CDR3: CASSLAEGTDTQYF
DNA: TGTGCCAGTAGTTTGGCAGAGGGCACAGATACGCAGTATTTT

J: TRBJ1-2
D: TRBD1
length: 17
V: TRBV13
size: NA
CDR3: CASSSGTGGRDYYGYTF
DNA: TGTGCCAGCAGCTCCGGGACAGGGGGCAGAGACTACTATGGCTACACCTTC

J: TRBJ2-7
D: NA
length: 18
V: TRBV20-1
size: NA
CDR3: CSASSPLMSGLSSYEQYF
DNA: TGCAGTGCTAGTTCCCCCCTTATGTCAGGCCTCAGCTCCTACGAGCAGTACTTC

J: TRBJ2-5
D: TRBD1
length: 15
V: TRBV4-3
size: once
CDR3: CASSQGAGTEETQYF
DNA: TGCGCCAGCAGCCAAGGGGCCGGGACAGAAGAGACCCAGTACTTC

J: TRBJ1-3
D: TRBD1
length: 15
V: TRBV6-5
size: NA
CDR3: CASLIVRDRGNTIYF
DNA: TGTGCCAGCCTTATTGTTCGGGACAGGGGAAACACCATATATTTT

J: TRBJ1-2
D: NA
length: 16
V: TRBV15
size: NA
CDR3: CATSRAVRGGNYGYTF
DNA: TGTGCCACCAGCAGAGCCGTCAGGGGCGGAAACTATGGCTACACCTTC

J: TRBJ2-5
D: NA
length: 15
V: TRBV12-5
size: NA
CDR3: CASGPISSVGETQYF
DNA: TGTGCTAGTGGTCCGATATCTAGCGTAGGGGAGACCCAGTACTTC

J: TRBJ2-1
D: NA
length: 14
V: TRBV3-1/TRBV3-2
size: NA
CDR3: CASSLIGNYNEQFF
DNA: TGTGCCAGCAGCCTAATCGGGAATTACAATGAGCAGTTCTTC

J: TRBJ2-2
D: TRBD1
length: 15
V: TRBV11-1
size: NA
CDR3: CASSRNRDSTGELFF
DNA: TGTGCCAGCAGCCGAAACAGGGACAGCACCGGGGAGCTGTTTTTT

J: TRBJ2-5
D: NA
length: 11
V: TRBV19
size: NA
CDR3: CASRTGPTQYF
DNA: TGTGCCAGCCGAACAGGGCCGACCCAGTACTTC

J: TRBJ1-5
D: TRBD1
length: 15
V: TRBV6-5
size: NA
CDR3: CASSPQTGFWQPQHF
DNA: TGTGCCAGCAGTCCCCAGACAGGGTTTTGGCAGCCCCAGCATTTT

J: TRBJ2-2
D: NA
length: 13
V: TRBV24-1
size: once
CDR3: CATSGPFTGELFF
DNA: TGTGCCACCAGTGGGCCTTTCACCGGGGAGCTGTTTTTT

J: TRBJ2-3
D: NA
length: 13
V: TRBV14
size: NA
CDR3: CASSRDLRDTQYF
DNA: TGTGCCAGCAGCCGAGACCTCAGGGATACGCAGTATTTT

J: TRBJ1-3
D: NA
length: 13
V: TRBV11-2
size: NA
CDR3: CASSSSSGNTIYF
DNA: TGTGCCAGCAGCTCAAGCTCTGGAAACACCATATATTTT

J: TRBJ2-1
D: NA
length: 13
V: TRBV11-3
size: once
CDR3: CASSLDLGDEQFF
DNA: TGTGCCAGCAGCTTAGATCTGGGAGATGAGCAGTTCTTC

J: TRBJ2-7
D: TRBD2
length: 15
V: TRBV11-2
size: NA
CDR3: CASSLGTSGAYEQYF
DNA: TGTGCCAGCAGCTTAGGGACTAGCGGGGCATACGAGCAGTACTTC

J: TRBJ2-5
D: TRBD2
length: 15
V: TRBV19
size: NA
CDR3: CASSIERGGGETQYF
DNA: TGTGCCAGTAGTATCGAGCGGGGGGGAGGAGAGACCCAGTACTTC

J: TRBJ2-7
D: TRBD1
length: 13
V: TRBV3-1/TRBV3-2
size: NA
CDR3: CASSQKTGTEQYF
DNA: TGTGCCAGCAGCCAGAAGACAGGGACCGAGCAGTACTTC

J: TRBJ1-2
D: NA
length: 10
V: TRBV6-5
size: once
CDR3: CAAGRGVITF
DNA: TGTGCCGCAGGCCGGGGGGTCATCACCTTC

J: TRBJ2-7
D: NA
length: 13
V: TRBV6-1
size: NA
CDR3: CASSEWDLREQYF
DNA: TGTGCCAGCAGTGAGTGGGACCTCCGCGAGCAGTACTTC

J: TRBJ2-3
D: NA
length: 12
V: TRBV19
size: NA
CDR3: CASSYSGNTQYF
DNA: TGTGCCAGTAGTTATTCAGGGAATACGCAGTATTTT

J: TRBJ1-3
D: NA
length: 15
V: TRBV3-1/TRBV3-2
size: NA
CDR3: CASSQRTPGGNTIYF
DNA: TGTGCCAGCAGCCAAAGGACCCCGGGAGGAAACACCATATATTTT

J: TRBJ2-3
D: TRBD2
length: 17
V: TRBV7-9
size: once
CDR3: CASRRLASGGRTDTQYF
DNA: TGTGCCAGCAGGCGCCTGGCTAGCGGGGGGCGCACAGATACGCAGTATTTT

J: TRBJ1-2
D: TRBD1
length: 14
V: TRBV5-4
size: NA
CDR3: CASSLGNRGDGYTF
DNA: TGTGCCAGCAGCTTGGGGAACAGGGGAGATGGCTACACCTTC